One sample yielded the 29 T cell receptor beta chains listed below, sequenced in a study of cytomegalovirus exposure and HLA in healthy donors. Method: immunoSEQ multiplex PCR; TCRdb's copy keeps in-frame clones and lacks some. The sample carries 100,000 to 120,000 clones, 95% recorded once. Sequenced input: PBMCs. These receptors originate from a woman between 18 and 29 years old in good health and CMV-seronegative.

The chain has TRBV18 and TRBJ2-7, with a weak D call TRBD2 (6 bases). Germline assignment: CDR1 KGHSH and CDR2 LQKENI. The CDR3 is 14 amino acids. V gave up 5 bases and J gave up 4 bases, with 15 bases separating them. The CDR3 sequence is CASSSSAGSYEQYF. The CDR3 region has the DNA TGTGCCAGCTCATCCAGTGCGGGGTCTTACGAGCAGTACTTC.

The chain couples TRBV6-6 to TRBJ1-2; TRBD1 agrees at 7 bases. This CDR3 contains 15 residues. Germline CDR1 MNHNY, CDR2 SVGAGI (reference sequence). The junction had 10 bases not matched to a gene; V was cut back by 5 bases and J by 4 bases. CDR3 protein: CASSLQGPQLYGYTF. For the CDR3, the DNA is TGTGCCAGCAGTCTACAGGGGCCCCAGCTCTATGGCTACACCTTC.

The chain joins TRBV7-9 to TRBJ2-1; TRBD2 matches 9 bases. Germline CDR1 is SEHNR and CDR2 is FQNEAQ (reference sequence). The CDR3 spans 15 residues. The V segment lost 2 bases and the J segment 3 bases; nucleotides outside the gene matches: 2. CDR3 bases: TGTGCCAGCAGCTTAAGGCGGGGGGGCTACAATGAGCAGTTCTTC. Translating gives CASSLRRGGYNEQFF.

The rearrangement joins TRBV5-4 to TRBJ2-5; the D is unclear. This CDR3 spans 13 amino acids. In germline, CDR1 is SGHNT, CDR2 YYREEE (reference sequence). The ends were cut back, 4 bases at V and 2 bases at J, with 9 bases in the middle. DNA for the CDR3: TGTGCCAGCAGCGTCGCCGGGCAAGAGACCCAGTACTTC. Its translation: CASSVAGQETQYF.

The DNA of the CDR3 is TGCAGCGTTGCCCCCGGGACAGGGGCCGAACGGGTCCAAGAGACCCAGTACTTC. This codes for CSVAPGTGAERVQETQYF. The V gene is TRBV29-1, the J gene TRBJ2-5; 10 bases agree with TRBD1. The V segment lost 4 bases and the J segment 1 base; nucleotides outside the gene matches: 15. This CDR3 spans 18 amino acids. Germline CDR1 and CDR2: SQVTM and ANQGSEA.

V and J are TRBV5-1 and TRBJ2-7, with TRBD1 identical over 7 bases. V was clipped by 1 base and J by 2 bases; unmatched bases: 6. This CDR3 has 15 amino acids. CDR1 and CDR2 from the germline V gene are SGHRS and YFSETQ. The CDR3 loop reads CASSLYAGTAYEQYF. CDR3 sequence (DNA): TGCGCCAGCAGCTTGTACGCTGGGACAGCCTACGAGCAGTACTTC.

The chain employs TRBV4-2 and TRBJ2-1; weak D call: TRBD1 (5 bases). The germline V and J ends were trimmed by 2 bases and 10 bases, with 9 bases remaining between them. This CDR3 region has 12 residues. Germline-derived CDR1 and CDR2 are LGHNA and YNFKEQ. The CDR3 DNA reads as TGTGCCAGCAGCCAAAGGGGTAACGAGCAGTTCTTC. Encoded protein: CASSQRGNEQFF.

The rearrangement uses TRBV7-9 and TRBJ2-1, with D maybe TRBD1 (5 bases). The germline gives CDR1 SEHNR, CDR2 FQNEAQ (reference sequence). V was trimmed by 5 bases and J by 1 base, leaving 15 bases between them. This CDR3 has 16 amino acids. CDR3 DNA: TGTGCCAGCAGCCCACTGGACAAAGGATCCTACAATGAGCAGTTCTTC. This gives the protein CASSPLDKGSYNEQFF.

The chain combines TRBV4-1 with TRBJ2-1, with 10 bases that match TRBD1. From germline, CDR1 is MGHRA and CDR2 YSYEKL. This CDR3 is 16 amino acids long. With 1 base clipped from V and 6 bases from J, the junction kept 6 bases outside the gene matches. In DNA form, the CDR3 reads TGCGCCAGCAGCCAAGCGGGACAGGGGAAAGGCAATGAGCAGTTCTTC. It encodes CASSQAGQGKGNEQFF.

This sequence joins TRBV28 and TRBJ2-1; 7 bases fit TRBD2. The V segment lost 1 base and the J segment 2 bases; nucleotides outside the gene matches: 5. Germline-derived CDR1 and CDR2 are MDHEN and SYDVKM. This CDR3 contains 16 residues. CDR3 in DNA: TGTGCCAGCAGTTTATTTCCGGGGGGACCCTACAATGAGCAGTTCTTC. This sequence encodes CASSLFPGGPYNEQFF.

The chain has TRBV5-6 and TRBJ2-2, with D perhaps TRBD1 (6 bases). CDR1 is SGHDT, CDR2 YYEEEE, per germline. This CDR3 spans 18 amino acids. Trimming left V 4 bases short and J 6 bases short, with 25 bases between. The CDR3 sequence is CASSPSRGLARRPGELFF. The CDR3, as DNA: TGTGCCAGCAGCCCGTCTAGGGGGTTAGCGAGGAGGCCCGGGGAGCTGTTTTTT.

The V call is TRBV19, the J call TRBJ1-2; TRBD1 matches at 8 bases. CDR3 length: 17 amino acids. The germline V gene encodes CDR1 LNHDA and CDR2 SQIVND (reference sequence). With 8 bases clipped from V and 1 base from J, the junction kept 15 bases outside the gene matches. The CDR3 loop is CASGKTGEAAFNYGYTF. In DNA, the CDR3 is TGTGCCAGTGGTAAGACAGGGGAAGCGGCTTTTAACTATGGCTACACCTTC.

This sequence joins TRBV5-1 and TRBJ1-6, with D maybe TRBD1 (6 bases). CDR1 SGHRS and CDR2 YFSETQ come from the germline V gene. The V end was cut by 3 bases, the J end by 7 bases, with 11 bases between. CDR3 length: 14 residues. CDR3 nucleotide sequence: TGCGCCAGCAGCTCGGACAGAAGGAATTCACCCCTCCACTTT. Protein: CASSSDRRNSPLHF.

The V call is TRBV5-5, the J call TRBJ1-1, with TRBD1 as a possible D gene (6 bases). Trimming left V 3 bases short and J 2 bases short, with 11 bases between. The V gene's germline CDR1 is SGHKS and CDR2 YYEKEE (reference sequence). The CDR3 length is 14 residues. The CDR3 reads CASSSRGPNTEAFF. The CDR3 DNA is TGTGCCAGCAGCTCCAGGGGCCCCAACACTGAAGCTTTCTTT.

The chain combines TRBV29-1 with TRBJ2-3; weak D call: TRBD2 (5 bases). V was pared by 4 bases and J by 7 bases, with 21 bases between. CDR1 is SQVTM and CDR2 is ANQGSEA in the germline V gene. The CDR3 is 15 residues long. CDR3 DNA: TGCAGCGTTGGTTCGGGCAGCGGCACAGCACATACGCAGTATTTT. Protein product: CSVGSGSGTAHTQYF.

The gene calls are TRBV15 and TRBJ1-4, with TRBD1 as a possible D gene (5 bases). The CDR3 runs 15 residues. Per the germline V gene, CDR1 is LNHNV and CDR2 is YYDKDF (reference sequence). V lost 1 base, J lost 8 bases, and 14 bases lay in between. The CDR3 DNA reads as TGTGCCACCAGCAGAGGAGGAGGGGTTGGGGAAAAACTGTTTTTT. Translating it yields CATSRGGGVGEKLFF.

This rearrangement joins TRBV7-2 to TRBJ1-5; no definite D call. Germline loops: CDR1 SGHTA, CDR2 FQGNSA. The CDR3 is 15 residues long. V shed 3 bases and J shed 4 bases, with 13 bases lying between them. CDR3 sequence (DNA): TGTGCCAGCAGCTTCACTTTAGCCTATAATCAGCCCCAGCATTTT. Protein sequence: CASSFTLAYNQPQHF. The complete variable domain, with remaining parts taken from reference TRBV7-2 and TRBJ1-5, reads GAGVSQSPSNKVTEKGKDVELRCDPISGHTALYWYRQSLGQGLEFLIYFQGNSAPDKSGLPSDRFSAERTGGSVSTLTIQRTQQEDSAVYLCASSFTLAYNQPQHFGDGTRLSIL.

Written as DNA, the CDR3 is TGTGCCAGCAGCGACGCAGGCAACTACAATGAGCAGTTCTTC. Translation: CASSDAGNYNEQFF. The chain has TRBV7-3 and TRBJ2-1; no firm D call. Germline-derived CDR1 and CDR2 are SGHTA and FQGTGA. The CDR3 runs to 14 residues. Between the trimmed V and J ends, which lost 5 bases and 3 bases, there was a span of 11 bases. The variable domain in full, completed from reference TRBV7-3 and TRBJ2-1, reads GAGVSQTPSNKVTEKGKYVELRCDPISGHTALYWYRQSLGQGPEFLIYFQGTGAADDSGLPNDRFFAVRPEGSVSTLKIQRTERGDSAVYLCASSDAGNYNEQFFGPGTRLTVL.

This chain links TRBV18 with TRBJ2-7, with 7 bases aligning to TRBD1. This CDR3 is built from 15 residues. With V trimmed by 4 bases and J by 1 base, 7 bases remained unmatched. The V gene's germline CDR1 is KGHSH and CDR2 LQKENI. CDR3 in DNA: TGTGCCAGCTCACTCGACAGGGCTGCATCCTACGAGCAGTACTTC. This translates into CASSLDRAASYEQYF. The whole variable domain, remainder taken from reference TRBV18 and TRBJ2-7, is NAGVMQNPRHLVRRRGQEARLRCSPMKGHSHVYWYRQLPEEGLKFMVYLQKENIIDESGMPKERFSAEFPKEGPSILRIQQVVRGDSAAYFCASSLDRAASYEQYFGPGTRLTVT.

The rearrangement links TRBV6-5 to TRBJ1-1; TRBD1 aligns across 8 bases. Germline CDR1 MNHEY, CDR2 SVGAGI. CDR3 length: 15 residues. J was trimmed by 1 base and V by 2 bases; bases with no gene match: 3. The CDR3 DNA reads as TGTGCCAGCAGTTACCGGGGACAGGCGAACACTGAAGCTTTCTTT. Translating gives CASSYRGQANTEAFF.

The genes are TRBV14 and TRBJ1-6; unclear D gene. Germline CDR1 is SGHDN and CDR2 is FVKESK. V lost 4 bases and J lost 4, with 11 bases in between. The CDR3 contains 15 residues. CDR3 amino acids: CASSLPGTYNSPLHF. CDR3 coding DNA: TGTGCCAGCAGCCTTCCAGGAACATATAATTCACCCCTCCACTTT.

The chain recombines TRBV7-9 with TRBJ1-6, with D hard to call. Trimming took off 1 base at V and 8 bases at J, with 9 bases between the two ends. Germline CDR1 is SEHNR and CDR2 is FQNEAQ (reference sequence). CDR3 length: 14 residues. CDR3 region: CASSLVGSYSPLHF. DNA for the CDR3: TGTGCCAGCAGCTTAGTCGGGTCCTATTCACCCCTCCACTTT.

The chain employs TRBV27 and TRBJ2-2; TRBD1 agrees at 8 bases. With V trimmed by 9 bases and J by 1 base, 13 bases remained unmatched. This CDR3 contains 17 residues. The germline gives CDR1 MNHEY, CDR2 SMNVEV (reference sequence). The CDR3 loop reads CASRGDRSPKNTGELFF. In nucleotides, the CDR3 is TGTGCCAGTAGAGGGGACAGGAGCCCCAAGAACACCGGGGAGCTGTTTTTT.

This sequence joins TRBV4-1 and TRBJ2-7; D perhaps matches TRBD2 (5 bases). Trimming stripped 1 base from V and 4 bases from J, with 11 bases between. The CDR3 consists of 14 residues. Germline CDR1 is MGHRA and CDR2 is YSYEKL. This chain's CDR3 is CASSQVYEGYEQYF. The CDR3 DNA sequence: TGCGCCAGCAGCCAAGTTTACGAGGGATACGAGCAGTACTTC.

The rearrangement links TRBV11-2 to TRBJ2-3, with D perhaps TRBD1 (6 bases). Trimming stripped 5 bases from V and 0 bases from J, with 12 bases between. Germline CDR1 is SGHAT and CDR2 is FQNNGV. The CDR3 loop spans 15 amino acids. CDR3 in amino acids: CASSLTGSSTDTQYF. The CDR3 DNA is TGTGCCAGCAGCCTTACAGGGAGTAGCACAGATACGCAGTATTTT.

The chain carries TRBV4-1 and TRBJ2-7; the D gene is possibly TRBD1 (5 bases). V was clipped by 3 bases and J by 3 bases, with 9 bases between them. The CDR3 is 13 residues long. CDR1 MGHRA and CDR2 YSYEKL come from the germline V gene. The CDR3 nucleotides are TGCGCCAGCAGCCAGGACACTTACTACGAGCAGTACTTC. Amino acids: CASSQDTYYEQYF.

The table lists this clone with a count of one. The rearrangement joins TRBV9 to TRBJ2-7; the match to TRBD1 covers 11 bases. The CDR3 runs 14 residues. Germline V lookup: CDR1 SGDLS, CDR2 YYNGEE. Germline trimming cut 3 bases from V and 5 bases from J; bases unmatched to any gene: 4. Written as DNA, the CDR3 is TGTGCCAGCAGCGCGGACAGGGGGCGCGACGAGCAGTACTTC. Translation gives CASSADRGRDEQYF.

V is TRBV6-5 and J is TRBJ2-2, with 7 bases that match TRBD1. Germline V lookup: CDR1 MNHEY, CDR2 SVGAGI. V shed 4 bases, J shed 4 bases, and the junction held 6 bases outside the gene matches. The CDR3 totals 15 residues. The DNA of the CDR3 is TGTGCCAGCAGTTCCCGGGACAGTGCCACCGGGGAGCTGTTTTTT. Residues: CASSSRDSATGELFF.

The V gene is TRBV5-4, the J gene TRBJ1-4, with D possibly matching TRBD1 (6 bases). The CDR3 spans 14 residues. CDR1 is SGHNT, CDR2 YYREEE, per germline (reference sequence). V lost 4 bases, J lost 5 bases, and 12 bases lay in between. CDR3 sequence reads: CASSPNRENEKLFF. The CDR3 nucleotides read TGTGCCAGCAGCCCCAACAGGGAGAATGAAAAACTGTTTTTT. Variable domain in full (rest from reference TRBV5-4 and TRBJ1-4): ETGVTQSPTHLIKTRGQQVTLRCSSQSGHNTVSWYQQALGQGPQFIFQYYREEENGRGNFPPRFSGLQFPNYSSELNVNALELDDSALYLCASSPNRENEKLFFGSGTQLSVL.